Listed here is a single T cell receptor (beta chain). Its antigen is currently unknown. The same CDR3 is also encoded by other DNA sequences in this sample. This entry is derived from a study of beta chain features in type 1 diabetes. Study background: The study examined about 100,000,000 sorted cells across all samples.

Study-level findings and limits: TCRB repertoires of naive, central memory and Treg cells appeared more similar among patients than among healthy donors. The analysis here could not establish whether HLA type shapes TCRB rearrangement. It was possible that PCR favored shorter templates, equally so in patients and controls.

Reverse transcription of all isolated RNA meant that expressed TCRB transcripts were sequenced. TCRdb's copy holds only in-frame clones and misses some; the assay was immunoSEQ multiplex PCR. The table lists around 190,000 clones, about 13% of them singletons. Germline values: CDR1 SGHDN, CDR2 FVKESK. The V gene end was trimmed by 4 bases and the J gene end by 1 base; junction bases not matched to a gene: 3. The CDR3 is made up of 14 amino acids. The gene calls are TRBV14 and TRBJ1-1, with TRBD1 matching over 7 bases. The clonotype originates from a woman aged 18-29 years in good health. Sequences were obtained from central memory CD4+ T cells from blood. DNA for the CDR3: TGTGCCAGCAGCCCTCGGACAGGGAACACTGAAGCTTTCTTT. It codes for CASSPRTGNTEAFF.